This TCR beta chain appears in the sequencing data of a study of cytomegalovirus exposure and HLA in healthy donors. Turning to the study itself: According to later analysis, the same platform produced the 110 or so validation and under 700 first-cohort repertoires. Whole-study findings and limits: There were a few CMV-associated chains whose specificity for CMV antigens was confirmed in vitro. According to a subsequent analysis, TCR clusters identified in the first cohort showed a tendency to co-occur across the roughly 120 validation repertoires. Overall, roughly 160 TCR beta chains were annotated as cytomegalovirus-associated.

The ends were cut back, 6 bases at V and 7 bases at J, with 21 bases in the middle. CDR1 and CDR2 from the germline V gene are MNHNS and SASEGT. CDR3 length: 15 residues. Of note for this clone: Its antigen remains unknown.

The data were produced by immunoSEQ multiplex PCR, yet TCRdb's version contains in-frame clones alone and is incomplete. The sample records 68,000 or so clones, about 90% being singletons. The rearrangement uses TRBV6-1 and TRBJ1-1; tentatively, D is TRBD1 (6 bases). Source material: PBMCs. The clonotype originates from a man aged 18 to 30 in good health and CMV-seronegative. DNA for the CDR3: TGTGCCAGCAGACAGGCCCTACAGGGTTCAATTGAAGCTTTCTTT. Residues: CASRQALQGSIEAFF.